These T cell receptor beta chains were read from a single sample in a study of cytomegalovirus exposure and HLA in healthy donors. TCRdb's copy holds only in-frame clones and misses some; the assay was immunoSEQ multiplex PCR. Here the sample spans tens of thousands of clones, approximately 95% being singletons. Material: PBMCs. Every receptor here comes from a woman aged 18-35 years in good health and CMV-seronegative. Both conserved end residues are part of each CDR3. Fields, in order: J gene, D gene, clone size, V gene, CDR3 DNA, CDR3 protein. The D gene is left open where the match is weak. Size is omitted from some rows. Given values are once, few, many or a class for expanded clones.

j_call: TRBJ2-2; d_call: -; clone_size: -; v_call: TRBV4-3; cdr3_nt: TGCGCCAGCAGCCAAGTAGCTTCCACCGGGGAGCTGTTTTTT; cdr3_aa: CASSQVASTGELFF
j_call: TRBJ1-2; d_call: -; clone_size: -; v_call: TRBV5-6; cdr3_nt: TGTGCCAGCAGCCCCGGGGAATATGGCTACACCTTC; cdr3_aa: CASSPGEYGYTF
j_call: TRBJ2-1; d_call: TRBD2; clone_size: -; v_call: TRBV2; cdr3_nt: TGTGCCAGCAGTGACTCTTTGCTAGCGGGAAATAAGAATGAGCAGTTCTTC; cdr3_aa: CASSDSLLAGNKNEQFF
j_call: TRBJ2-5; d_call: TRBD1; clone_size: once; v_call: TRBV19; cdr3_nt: TGTGCCAGACAGGGGGCGCAAGGGCTGGAGACCCAGTACTTC; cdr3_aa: CARQGAQGLETQYF
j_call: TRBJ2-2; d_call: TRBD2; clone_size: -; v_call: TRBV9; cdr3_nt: TGTGCCAGCAGCGTTTTCACTAGCGGGGGTAACACCGGGGAGCTGTTTTTT; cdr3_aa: CASSVFTSGGNTGELFF
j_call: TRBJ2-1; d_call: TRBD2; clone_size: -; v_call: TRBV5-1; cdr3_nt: TGCGCCAGCTCCCTAGCGGGAGTGGATGAGCAGTTCTTC; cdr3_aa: CASSLAGVDEQFF
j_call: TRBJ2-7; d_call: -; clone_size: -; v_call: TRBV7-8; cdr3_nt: TGTGCCAGCAGCTTAGATCCAGGGCCGAACTACGAGCAGTACTTC; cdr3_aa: CASSLDPGPNYEQYF
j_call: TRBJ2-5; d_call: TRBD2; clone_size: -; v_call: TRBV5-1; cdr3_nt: TGCGCCAGCAGCTTAAGACTAGCGGGGCAAGAGACCCAGTACTTC; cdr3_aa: CASSLRLAGQETQYF
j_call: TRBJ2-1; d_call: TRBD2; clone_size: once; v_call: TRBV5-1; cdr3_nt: TGCGCCAGCAGCTCAAGGGCGGGAGCGGTGGATGAGCAGTTCTTC; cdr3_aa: CASSSRAGAVDEQFF
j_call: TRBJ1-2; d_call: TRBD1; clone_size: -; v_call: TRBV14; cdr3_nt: TGTGCCAGCAGCCCCGGGACAGGTCTCTATGGCTACACCTTC; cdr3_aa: CASSPGTGLYGYTF
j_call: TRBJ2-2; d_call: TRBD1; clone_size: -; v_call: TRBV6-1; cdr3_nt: TGTGCCAGCAGTGGTCCCGGGACAGGGGACACCGGGGAGCTGTTTTTT; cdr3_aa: CASSGPGTGDTGELFF
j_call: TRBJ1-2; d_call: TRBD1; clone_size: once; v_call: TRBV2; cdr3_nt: TGTGCCAGTCCGGAGAGGGACAGGGACGGTCCTAACTATGGCTACACCTTC; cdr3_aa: CASPERDRDGPNYGYTF
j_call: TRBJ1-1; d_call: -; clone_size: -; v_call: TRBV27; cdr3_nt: TGTGCCAGCAGTTTATCCTACTACGCTGAAGCTTTCTTT; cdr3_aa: CASSLSYYAEAFF
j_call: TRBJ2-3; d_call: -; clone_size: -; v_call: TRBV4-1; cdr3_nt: TGCGCCAGCAGCCAAGATCCGGGTAGCACAGATACGCAGTATTTT; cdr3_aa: CASSQDPGSTDTQYF
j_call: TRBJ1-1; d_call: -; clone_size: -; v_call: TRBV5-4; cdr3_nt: TGTGCCAGCAGCACCGACTCGAACACTGAAGCTTTCTTT; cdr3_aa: CASSTDSNTEAFF
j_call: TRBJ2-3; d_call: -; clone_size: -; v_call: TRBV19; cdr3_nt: TGTGCCAGTAGTCAAAGCACAGATACGCAGTATTTT; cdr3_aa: CASSQSTDTQYF
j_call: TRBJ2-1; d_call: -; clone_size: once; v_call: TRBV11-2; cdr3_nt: TGTGCCAGCAGCTCCCCCAGGGGGGCCCTACCAGAGGGGCTTAGTGAGCAGTTCTTC; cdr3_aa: CASSSPRGALPEGLSEQFF
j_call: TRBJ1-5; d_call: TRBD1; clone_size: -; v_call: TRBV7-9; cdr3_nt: TGTGCCAGCAGTGGCCCGGGTACAGGGGGCAATCAGCCCCAGCATTTT; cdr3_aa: CASSGPGTGGNQPQHF
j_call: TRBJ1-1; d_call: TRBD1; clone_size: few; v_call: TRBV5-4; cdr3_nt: TGTGCCAGCAGCTGGTGGGACAGGGGGCGCCAAGACACTGAAGCTTTCTTT; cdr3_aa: CASSWWDRGRQDTEAFF
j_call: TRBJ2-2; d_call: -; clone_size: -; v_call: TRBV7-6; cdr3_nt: TGTGCCAGCAGCTTGGGCGGGTTGGCCGGGGAGCTGTTTTTT; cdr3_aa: CASSLGGLAGELFF
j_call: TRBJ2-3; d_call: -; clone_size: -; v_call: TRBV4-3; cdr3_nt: TGCGCCAGCAGCCAAGTCCGGGGTAGCACAGATACGCAGTATTTT; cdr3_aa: CASSQVRGSTDTQYF
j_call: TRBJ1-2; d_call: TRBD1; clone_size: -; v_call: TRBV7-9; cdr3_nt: TGTGCCAGCAGCCCCCGACAGGGCGTTAGATATGGCTACACCTTC; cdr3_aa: CASSPRQGVRYGYTF
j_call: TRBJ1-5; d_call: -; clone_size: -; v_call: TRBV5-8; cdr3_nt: TGTGCCAGCAGCTTGTACCAGGGCAATAGCAATCAGCCCCAGCATTTT; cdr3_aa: CASSLYQGNSNQPQHF
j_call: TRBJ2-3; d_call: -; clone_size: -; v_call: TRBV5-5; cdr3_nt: TGTGCCAGCAGCTTGACCCGCGGTCCTAGCACAGATACGCAGTATTTT; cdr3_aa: CASSLTRGPSTDTQYF
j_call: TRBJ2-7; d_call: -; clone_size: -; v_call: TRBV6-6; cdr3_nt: TGTGCCAGCAGTTCCCCCACGCTAGCCTCCTACGAGCAGTACTTC; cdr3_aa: CASSSPTLASYEQYF
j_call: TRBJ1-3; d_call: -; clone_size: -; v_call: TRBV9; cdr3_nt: TGTGCCAGCAGCGTAGAAGCGGGAAACACCATATATTTT; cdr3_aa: CASSVEAGNTIYF
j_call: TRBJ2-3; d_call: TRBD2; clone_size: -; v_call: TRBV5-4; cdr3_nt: TGTGCCAGCAGCCCCGCGGGGGGGGCTGGTATCGATACGCAGTATTTT; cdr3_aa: CASSPAGGAGIDTQYF
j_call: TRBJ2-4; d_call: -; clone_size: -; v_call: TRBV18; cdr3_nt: TGTGCCAGCTCACCTCGGCGGAACGAAGCCAAAAACATTCAGTACTTC; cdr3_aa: CASSPRRNEAKNIQYF
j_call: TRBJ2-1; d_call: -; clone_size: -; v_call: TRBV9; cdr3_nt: TGTGCCAGCAGCGTAGAACAGGGCTTCAATGAGCAGTTCTTC; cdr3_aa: CASSVEQGFNEQFF
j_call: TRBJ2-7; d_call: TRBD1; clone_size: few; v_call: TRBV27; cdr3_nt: TGTGCCAGCCCTCCCCGGGACAGGACCTACGAGCAGTACTTC; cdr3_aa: CASPPRDRTYEQYF
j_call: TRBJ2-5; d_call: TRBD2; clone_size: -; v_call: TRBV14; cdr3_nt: TGTGCCAGCAGCCAAGCCCTAGCGGGAGTTGGAGAGACCCAGTACTTC; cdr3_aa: CASSQALAGVGETQYF
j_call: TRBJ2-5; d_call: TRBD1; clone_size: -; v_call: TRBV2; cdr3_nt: TGTGCCAGCAGTGCGGGACAGAAAGAGACCCAGTACTTC; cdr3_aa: CASSAGQKETQYF
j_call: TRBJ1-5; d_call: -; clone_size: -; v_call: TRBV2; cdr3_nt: TGTGCCAGCAGAGTTGGGGGGGGCGGCAATCAGCCCCAGCATTTT; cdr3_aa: CASRVGGGGNQPQHF
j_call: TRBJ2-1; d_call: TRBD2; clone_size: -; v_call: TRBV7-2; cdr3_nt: TGTGCCAGCAGCAAATATCCATCCCACCTAGCGGGGGGGCCACATGAGCAGTTCTTC; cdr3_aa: CASSKYPSHLAGGPHEQFF
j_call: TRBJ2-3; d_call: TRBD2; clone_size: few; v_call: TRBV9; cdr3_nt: TGTGCCAGCAGCGTAGGAAACGGGAGGGTGGATACGCAGTATTTT; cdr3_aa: CASSVGNGRVDTQYF
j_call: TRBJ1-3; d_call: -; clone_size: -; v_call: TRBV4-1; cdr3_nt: TGCGCCAGCAGCCAGGAGGGCCCTCACTCTGGAAACACCATATATTTT; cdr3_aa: CASSQEGPHSGNTIYF
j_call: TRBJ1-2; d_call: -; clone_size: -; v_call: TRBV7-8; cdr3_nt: TGTGCCAGCAGCTTAGTTCACAGGGTCCATGGCTACACCTTC; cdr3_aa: CASSLVHRVHGYTF
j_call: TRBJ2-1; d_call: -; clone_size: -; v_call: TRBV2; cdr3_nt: TGTGCCAGCAGTGAAGAGCGGAACAATGAGCAGTTCTTC; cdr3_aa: CASSEERNNEQFF
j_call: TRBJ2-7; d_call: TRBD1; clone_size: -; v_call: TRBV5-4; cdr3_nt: TGTGCCAGCAGTCGGGACAGAAGCTCCTACGAGCAGTACTTC; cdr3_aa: CASSRDRSSYEQYF
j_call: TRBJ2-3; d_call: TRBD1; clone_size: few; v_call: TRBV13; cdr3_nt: TGTGCCAGCAGCCTCTACGAGGGGGCAGAGACAGATACGCAGTATTTT; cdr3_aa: CASSLYEGAETDTQYF
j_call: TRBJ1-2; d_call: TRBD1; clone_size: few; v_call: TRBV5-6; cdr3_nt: TGTGCCAGCAGCTTGGAAATGACAGGGGACGGCTACACCTTC; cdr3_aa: CASSLEMTGDGYTF
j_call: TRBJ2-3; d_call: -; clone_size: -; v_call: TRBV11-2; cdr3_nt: TGTGCCAGCAGCTTAGGGCCCAGCACAGATACGCAGTATTTT; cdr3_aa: CASSLGPSTDTQYF
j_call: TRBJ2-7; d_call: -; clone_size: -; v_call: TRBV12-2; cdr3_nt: TGTGCAAGTCGCCCGGGAGGTATAGCGGGGTTCTCCTACGAGCAGTACTTC; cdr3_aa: CASRPGGIAGFSYEQYF
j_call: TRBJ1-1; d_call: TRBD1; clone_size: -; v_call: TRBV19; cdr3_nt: TGTGCCAGTAGTATGACAGGGGGTCTAAGTCAAGCTTTCTTT; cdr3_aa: CASSMTGGLSQAFF
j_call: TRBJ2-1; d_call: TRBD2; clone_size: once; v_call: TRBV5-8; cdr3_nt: TGTGCCAGCTTTGGGGGAGGGAGTTTCGATGAGCAGTTCTTC; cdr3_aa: CASFGGGSFDEQFF
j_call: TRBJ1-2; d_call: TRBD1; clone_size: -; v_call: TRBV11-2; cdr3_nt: TGTGCCAGCAGCCCCGCGAGGGGGCCGGATGGCTACACCTTC; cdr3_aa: CASSPARGPDGYTF
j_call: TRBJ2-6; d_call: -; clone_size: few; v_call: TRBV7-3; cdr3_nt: TGTGCCAGCAGCTTACGTTCAGGTGGGGCCAACGTCCTGACTTTC; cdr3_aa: CASSLRSGGANVLTF
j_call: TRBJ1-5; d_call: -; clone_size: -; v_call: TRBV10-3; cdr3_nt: TGTGCCACCACCGGCGGGGGTCTAGCTGGGCCCCAGCATTTT; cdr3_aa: CATTGGGLAGPQHF
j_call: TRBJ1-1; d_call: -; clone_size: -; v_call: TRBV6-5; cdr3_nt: TGTGCCAGCAGGGAACGGACACCGAACACTGAAGCTTTCTTT; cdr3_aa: CASRERTPNTEAFF
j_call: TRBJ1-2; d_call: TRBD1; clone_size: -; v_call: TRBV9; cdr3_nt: TGTGCCAGCACTTACAGGGGTGACTATGGCTACACCTTC; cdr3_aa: CASTYRGDYGYTF
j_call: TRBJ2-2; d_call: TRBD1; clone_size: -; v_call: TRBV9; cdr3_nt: TGTGCCAGCAGCGCCGAGGGGGCGGGGAACACCGGGGAGCTGTTTTTT; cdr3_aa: CASSAEGAGNTGELFF
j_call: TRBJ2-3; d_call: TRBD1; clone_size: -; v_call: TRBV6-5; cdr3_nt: TGTGCCAGCAGTTACGTTACAGGGGGTGCAGATACGCAGTATTTT; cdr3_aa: CASSYVTGGADTQYF
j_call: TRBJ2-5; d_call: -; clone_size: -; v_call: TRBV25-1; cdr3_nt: TGTGCCAGCAGTGACGCGGGCTTGGAGACCCAGTACTTC; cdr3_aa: CASSDAGLETQYF
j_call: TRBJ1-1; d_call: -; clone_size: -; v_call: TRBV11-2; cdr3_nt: TGTGCCAGCAGCTTAGCCCCCGGCACTGAAGCTTTCTTT; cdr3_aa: CASSLAPGTEAFF
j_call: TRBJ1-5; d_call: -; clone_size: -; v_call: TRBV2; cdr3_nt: TGTGCCAGCAGTGCCCCCGGGACTCGAAATCAGCCCCAGCATTTT; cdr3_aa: CASSAPGTRNQPQHF
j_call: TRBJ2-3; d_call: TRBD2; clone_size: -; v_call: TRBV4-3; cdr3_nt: TGCGCCAGCAGCCAGGCCGGACTAGCGGGAGCTACGCAGTATTTT; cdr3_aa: CASSQAGLAGATQYF
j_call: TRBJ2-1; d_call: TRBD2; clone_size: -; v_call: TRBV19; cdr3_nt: TGTGCCAGTAGTATCGACAGGGCCGGGACTAGCGGGAGAGGCAATGAGCAGTTCTTC; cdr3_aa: CASSIDRAGTSGRGNEQFF